Given below is one T cell receptor (beta chain) in context. Its specificity is not known. PCR amplification relied on 60 Vbeta primers (plus 13 Jbeta primers). Data came from immunoSEQ multiplex PCR; TCRdb stores just in-frame clones and leaves some out. The table records about 200,000 clones, roughly four fifths of them present only once. The CDR3 is 17 residues long. CDR1 MGHRA and CDR2 YSYEKL come from the germline V gene. V gave up 0 bases and J gave up 1 base; unmatched junction bases: 7. The data are from a study of cytomegalovirus exposure and HLA in healthy donors. Points from the study as a whole: Earlier results showed most TCR beta V segments being productive about 90% or about 30% of the time. Cytomegalovirus association was assigned to about 150 TCR beta chains.

The rearrangement links TRBV4-1 to TRBJ2-7; 9 bases are a match to TRBD1. The sequenced sample consisted of PBMCs. This TCR was recovered from a woman aged 45 to 65 in good health and CMV-seropositive. CDR3 in amino acids: CASSQDQGQGLSYEQYF. The CDR3 coding sequence is TGCGCCAGCAGCCAAGATCAGGGACAGGGTCTTTCCTACGAGCAGTACTTC.